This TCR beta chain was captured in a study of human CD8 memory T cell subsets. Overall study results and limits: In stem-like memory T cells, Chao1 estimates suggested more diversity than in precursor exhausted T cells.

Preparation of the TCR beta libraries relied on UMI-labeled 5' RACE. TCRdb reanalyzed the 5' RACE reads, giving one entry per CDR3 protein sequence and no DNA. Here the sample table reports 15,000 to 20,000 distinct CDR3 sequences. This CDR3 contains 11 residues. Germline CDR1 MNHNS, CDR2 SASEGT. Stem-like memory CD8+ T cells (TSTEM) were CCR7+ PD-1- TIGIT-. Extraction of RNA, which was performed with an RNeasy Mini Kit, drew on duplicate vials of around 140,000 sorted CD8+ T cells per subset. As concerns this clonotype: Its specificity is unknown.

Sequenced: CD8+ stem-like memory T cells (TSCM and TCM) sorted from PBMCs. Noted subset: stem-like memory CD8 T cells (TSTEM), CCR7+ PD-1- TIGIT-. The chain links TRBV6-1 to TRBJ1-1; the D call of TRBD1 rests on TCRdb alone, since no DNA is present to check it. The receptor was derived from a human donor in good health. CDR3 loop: CASNRGAEAFF.